This TCR beta chain was recovered during a study of Graves' ophthalmopathy and Graves' hyperthyroidism. Scientists amplified the TCR beta CDR3 regions from RNA transcripts. HTBI primers were employed in first-round RT-PCR, then a second-round multiplex PCR followed. TCRdb used MiXCR to reprocess the multiplex PCR reads, holding one entry per CDR3 protein. There are more than 1,000,000 distinct CDR3 sequences in the sample; roughly 35% occur only once, and over 8.5% lies in the top ten. Hyperthyroidism patients had new diagnoses, durations under 2 months, and ages of 18 to 65. V shed 0 bases and J shed 1 base, with 9 bases lying between them. Germline assignment: CDR1 SGHVS and CDR2 FNYEAQ. The CDR3 runs 15 residues. This clonotype came up many times.

J is TRBJ2-5 and V is TRBV7-6; D ambiguous. The sequence came from an adult man with Graves' hyperthyroidism. The source material was peripheral blood or thyroid tissue (not recorded which). The CDR3: CASSLAGFGQETQYF. The CDR3, as DNA: TGTGCCAGCAGCTTAGCGGGGTTTGGCCAAGAGACCCAGTACTTC.